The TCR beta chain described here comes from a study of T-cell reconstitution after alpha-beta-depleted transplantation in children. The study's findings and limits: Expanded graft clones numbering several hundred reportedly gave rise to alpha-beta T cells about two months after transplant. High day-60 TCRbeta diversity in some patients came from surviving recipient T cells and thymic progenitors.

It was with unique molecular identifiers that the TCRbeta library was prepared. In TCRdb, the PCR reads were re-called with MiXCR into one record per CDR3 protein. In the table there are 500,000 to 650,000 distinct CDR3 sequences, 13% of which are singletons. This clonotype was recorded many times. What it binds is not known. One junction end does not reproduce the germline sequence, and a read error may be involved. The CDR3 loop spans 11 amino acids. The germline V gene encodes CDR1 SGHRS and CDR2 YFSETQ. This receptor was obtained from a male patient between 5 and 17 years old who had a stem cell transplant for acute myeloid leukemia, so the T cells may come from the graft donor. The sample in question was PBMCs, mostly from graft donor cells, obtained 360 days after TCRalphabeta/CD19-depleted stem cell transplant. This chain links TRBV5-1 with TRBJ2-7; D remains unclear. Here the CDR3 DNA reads TGTGCCAGCAGTGAGGCCTACGAGCAGTACTTC. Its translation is CASSEAYEQYF.